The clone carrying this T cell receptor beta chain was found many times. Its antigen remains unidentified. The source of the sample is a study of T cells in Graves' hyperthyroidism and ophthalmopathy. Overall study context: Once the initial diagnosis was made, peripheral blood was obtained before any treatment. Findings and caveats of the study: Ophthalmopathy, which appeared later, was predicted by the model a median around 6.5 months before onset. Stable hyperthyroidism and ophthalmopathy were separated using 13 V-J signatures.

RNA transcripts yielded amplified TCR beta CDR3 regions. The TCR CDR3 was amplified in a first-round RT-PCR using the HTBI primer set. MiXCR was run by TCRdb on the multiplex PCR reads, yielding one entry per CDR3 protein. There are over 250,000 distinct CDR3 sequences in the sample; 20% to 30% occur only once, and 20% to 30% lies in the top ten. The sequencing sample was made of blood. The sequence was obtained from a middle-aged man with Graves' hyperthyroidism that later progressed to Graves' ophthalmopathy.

The CDR3 spells CATSDPDRARDEQYF. DNA of the CDR3: TGTGCCACCAGTGATCCGGACAGGGCAAGGGACGAGCAGTACTTC. The rearrangement uses TRBV24-1 and TRBJ2-7; 8 nucleotides line up with TRBD1. The ends lost 3 bases at V and 5 bases at J; junction bases unmatched: 8. The CDR3 is made up of 15 amino acids. Germline CDR1 reads KGHDR; CDR2 reads SFDVKD.